A single sample is the source of the 27 T cell receptor beta chains below, sequenced in a study of early T cells in non-severe SARS-CoV-2 infection. MiXCR was run by TCRdb on the 5' RACE reads, yielding one entry per CDR3 protein. The table shows 80,000 to 100,000 distinct CDR3 sequences, with about 11% occurring only once. Source: whole blood, taken at baseline. The receptors shown here come from an adult who was a healthcare worker with PCR-confirmed SARS-CoV-2 infection or an uninfected control (not recorded which).

V is TRBV27 and J is TRBJ2-6, with 9 nucleotides matching TRBD1. The germline V gene encodes CDR1 MNHEY and CDR2 SMNVEV (reference sequence). The CDR3 has 17 amino acids. J was trimmed by 3 bases and V by 3 bases; bases with no gene match: 6. The CDR3 DNA follows: TGTGCCAGCAGTTTCGGACAGGGGCCTTATGGGGCCAACGTCCTGACTTTC. It translates to CASSFGQGPYGANVLTF.

This clonotype showed up just a few times. At one boundary the junction diverges from the germline segment, which might be a read error. The V and J genes are TRBV4-2 and TRBJ2-6; D gene uncertain. The length of the CDR3 is 15 residues. The germline V gene has CDR1 LGHNA and CDR2 YNFKEQ. CDR3 region: CVSSQKRSGANVLTF. CDR3 coding DNA: TGTGTCAGCAGCCAAAAGAGGTCTGGGGCCAACGTCCTGACTTTC.

This clonotype was counted a few times. The rearrangement links TRBV12-5 to TRBJ1-3; D unresolved. Trimming left V 5 bases short and J 4 bases short, with 15 bases between. Germline-derived CDR1 and CDR2 are LGHNT and FRNRAP. This CDR3 is built from 15 residues. In DNA form, the CDR3 reads TGTGCTAGTGGTCTATCAGGAGTGGCAGGAAACACCATATATTTT. It is translated as CASGLSGVAGNTIYF.

This clonotype was counted a few times. This chain uses TRBV19 with TRBJ2-7; D possibly corresponds to TRBD2 (6 bases). The CDR3 runs to 14 residues. The germline gives CDR1 LNHDA, CDR2 SQIVND (reference sequence). V lost 5 bases to trimming and J lost 6 bases, with 17 bases between them. CDR3 sequence: CASSPSLGGVEQYF. The CDR3 DNA reads as TGTGCCAGTAGTCCCTCTTTGGGAGGAGTCGAGCAGTACTTC.

CDR3 loop: CASSSRTEAPLHF. Here the CDR3 DNA reads TGTGCCAGCAGCTCTCGGACCGAGGCACCCCTCCACTTT. The chain uses TRBV6-2 or TRBV6-3 and TRBJ1-6; D is ambiguous. V dropped 6 bases and J dropped 11 bases, with 14 bases sitting between them. The CDR3 sequence is 13 residues long. Germline lookup yields CDR1 MNHEY and CDR2 SVGEGT.

The V call is TRBV18, the J call TRBJ1-5; 8 nucleotides align to TRBD1. Germline V CDR1 and CDR2: KGHSH, LQKENI. This CDR3 comprises 15 residues. V shed 2 bases and J 5 bases; nucleotides not matched to a gene: 5. The CDR3 DNA reads as TGTGCCAGCTCACCATGGACAGGGAAAGATCAGCCCCAGCATTTT. Encoded protein: CASSPWTGKDQPQHF.

This clonotype came up a few times. This chain links TRBV7-3 with TRBJ2-1; no firm D call. The germline gives CDR1 SGHTA, CDR2 FQGTGA. Trimming cost V 2 bases and J 8 bases, with 10 bases left between them. The CDR3 runs to 13 residues. The CDR3 spells CASSLSLTDEQFF. In DNA, the CDR3 is TGTGCCAGCAGCTTATCTTTGACGGATGAGCAGTTCTTC. The whole variable domain, filled in from reference TRBV7-3 and TRBJ2-1, reads GAGVSQTPSNKVTEKGKYVELRCDPISGHTALYWYRQSLGQGPEFLIYFQGTGAADDSGLPNDRFFAVRPEGSVSTLKIQRTERGDSAVYLCASSLSLTDEQFFGPGTRLTVL.

The chain couples TRBV11-3 to TRBJ2-1; 13 bases match TRBD2. Germline values: CDR1 SGHNT, CDR2 YENEEA. The CDR3 contains 16 residues. V lost 5 bases, J lost 8 bases, and 9 bases stayed unmatched. In DNA, the CDR3 is TGTGCCAGCAGCCGGAGGACTAGCGGGAGACCCCATGAGCAGTTCTTC. Encoded protein: CASSRRTSGRPHEQFF.

The chain is built from TRBV14 and TRBJ1-2, with D unresolved. The length of the CDR3 is 14 residues. The ends were cut back, 4 bases at V and 4 bases at J, with 13 bases in the middle. In germline, CDR1 is SGHDN, CDR2 FVKESK. The DNA for the CDR3 is TGTGCCAGCAGCCCACGACTAGGAACCTATGGCTACACCTTC. Translated, it gives CASSPRLGTYGYTF.

This clonotype was seen repeatedly, ten times or more. An end of the junction differs from the germline gene, which may be a read error. V usage is TRBV11-2 and J usage is TRBJ2-3; D gene ambiguous. Germline loops: CDR1 SGHAT, CDR2 FQNNGV. The CDR3 length is 15 residues. The CDR3 protein is CVSSFAARGTDTQYF. Written as DNA, the CDR3 is TGTGTCAGCAGCTTTGCAGCCAGAGGCACAGATACGCAGTATTTT.

The gene calls are TRBV10-2 and TRBJ2-3, with 11 nucleotides matching TRBD1. Germline trimming cut 3 bases from V and 1 base from J; bases unmatched to any gene: 3. This CDR3 is 16 amino acids long. Germline loops: CDR1 WSHSY, CDR2 SAAADI. As DNA, the CDR3 is TGCGCCAGCAGTGACCGGACAGGGGGCGGCACAGATACGCAGTATTTT. Translating it yields CASSDRTGGGTDTQYF.

There are a few counts of this clonotype. V gene TRBV7-2 combines with J gene TRBJ2-7; TRBD1 might be the D (6 bases). This CDR3 is 13 amino acids long. V lost 5 bases and J 7 bases, leaving 15 bases between the germline ends. CDR1 is SGHTA and CDR2 is FQGNSA in the germline V gene. CDR3 region: CASSRTATGEQYF. The CDR3 coding sequence is TGTGCCAGCAGCCGGACAGCTACGGGAGAGCAGTACTTC.

V usage is TRBV19 and J usage is TRBJ2-2; D is undetermined. V lost 5 bases, J lost 6 bases, and 7 bases lay in between. This CDR3 is 12 amino acids long. Germline CDR1 is LNHDA and CDR2 is SQIVND (reference sequence). This CDR3 reads CASSYPPGELFF. Here the CDR3 DNA reads TGTGCCAGTAGTTATCCCCCCGGGGAGCTGTTTTTT.

This clonotype showed up just a few times. The rearrangement links TRBV29-1 to TRBJ2-1; D perhaps matches TRBD2 (6 bases). The CDR3 loop spans 10 amino acids. Germline V gene data show CDR1 as SQVTM and CDR2 as ANQGSEA. V lost 7 bases, J lost 6 bases, and 7 bases lay in between. CDR3 loop: CSGDFNEQFF. CDR3 nucleotides: TGCAGCGGGGACTTCAATGAGCAGTTCTTC.

This chain joins TRBV6-5 and TRBJ2-3; D unclear. The CDR3 extends over 14 amino acids. V lost 1 base and J lost 2, with 7 bases in between. CDR1 is MNHEY and CDR2 is SVGAGI in the germline V gene. The DNA for the CDR3 is TGTGCCAGCAGTTACTGGCACAACACAGATACGCAGTATTTT. Translation gives CASSYWHNTDTQYF.

This clonotype was detected many times. The DNA of the CDR3 is TGTGCCAGCCGGACTAGCGGGACCTACGAGCAGTACTTC. Encoded protein: CASRTSGTYEQYF. V is TRBV27 and J is TRBJ2-7; TRBD2 matches 12 bases. The CDR3 has 13 residues. Germline assignment: CDR1 MNHEY and CDR2 SMNVEV (reference sequence). V dropped 8 bases and J dropped 2; count of bases not matched to a gene: 1.

This clonotype was picked up many times. The conserved closing phenylalanine or tryptophan is absent in this CDR3, likely reflecting a read error. The chain joins TRBV27 to TRBJ1-1; 8 positions match TRBD1. Germline V gene lookup returns CDR1 MNHEY and CDR2 SMNVEV (reference sequence). J was trimmed by 5 bases and V by 6 bases; bases with no gene match: 17. CDR3 size: 17 residues. CDR3 in amino acids: CASSFGHRTGTGTEAFL. In nucleotides, the CDR3 is TGTGCCAGCAGCTTTGGACACCGGACAGGGACGGGTACTGAAGCTTTCCTT.

J is TRBJ1-1 and V is TRBV6-1; no clear D. The CDR3 has 13 amino acids. Trimming left V 6 bases short and J 5 bases short, with 13 bases between. Per germline, CDR1 MNHNS and CDR2 SASEGT. CDR3 coding DNA: TGTGCCAGCAGGGGATGGGTTAATACTGAAGCTTTCTTT. Its translation: CASRGWVNTEAFF.

This sequence joins TRBV6-1 and TRBJ2-3; possible D gene TRBD2, 6 bases. In germline, CDR1 is MNHNS, CDR2 SASEGT. With 11 bases removed from V and 6 bases from J, the gap between germline ends came to 21 bases. This CDR3 has 14 amino acids. The CDR3 loop is CAGGRGLTRDTQYF. The CDR3 nucleotides read TGTGCCGGGGGAAGGGGACTCACTCGGGATACGCAGTATTTT.

This clonotype was seen repeatedly, ten times or more. The V and J genes are TRBV6-1 and TRBJ2-1; 12 bases match TRBD2. Germline CDR1 MNHNS, CDR2 SASEGT. J lost 2 bases, V lost 6 bases, and 2 bases had no gene match. CDR3 length: 15 amino acids. The CDR3 sequence is CASRLAGGPYNEQFF. The CDR3 DNA reads as TGTGCCAGCAGGCTAGCGGGGGGGCCCTACAATGAGCAGTTCTTC.

Ten or more counts support this clonotype. The rearrangement uses TRBV13 and TRBJ2-2; no definite D call. This CDR3 has 14 amino acids. CDR1 PRHDT and CDR2 FYEKMQ come from the germline V gene (reference sequence). Trimming stripped 2 bases from V and 4 bases from J, with 8 bases between. The CDR3 region has the DNA TGTGCCAGCAGCTTAAGGGCTATCACCGGGGAGCTGTTTTTT. Encoded protein: CASSLRAITGELFF.

This clonotype was found many times. The chain carries TRBV20-1 and TRBJ2-7; 7 bases line up with TRBD1. This CDR3 has 15 amino acids. The junction had 16 bases not matched to a gene; V was cut back by 6 bases and J by 5 bases. Germline V gene data show CDR1 as DFQATT and CDR2 as SNEGSKA (reference sequence). CDR3 sequence: CSAPEPRQGTDEQYF. The CDR3 region has the DNA TGCAGTGCCCCTGAGCCGAGACAGGGCACGGACGAGCAGTACTTC.

This chain links TRBV7-2 with TRBJ2-2, with D maybe TRBD1 (6 bases). The ends were cut back, 3 bases at V and 6 bases at J, with 17 bases in the middle. Germline CDR1 is SGHTA and CDR2 is FQGNSA. The CDR3 loop spans 16 amino acids. This CDR3 reads CASSFVGTLGSGELFF. As DNA, the CDR3 is TGTGCCAGCAGCTTCGTCGGGACATTGGGGTCCGGGGAGCTGTTTTTT.

This clonotype is a singleton in its sample. V is TRBV29-1 and J is TRBJ2-2; unclear D gene. V lost 6 bases and J 3 bases, leaving 8 bases between the germline ends. Germline V gene lookup returns CDR1 SQVTM and CDR2 ANQGSEA. CDR3 length equals 12 residues. The CDR3 loop is CSVEFYTGELFF. CDR3 DNA: TGCAGCGTGGAGTTCTACACCGGGGAGCTGTTTTTT.

This clonotype has more than one count but fewer than ten. This rearrangement joins TRBV20-1 to TRBJ2-5; TRBD2 aligns across 8 bases. Germline V gene data show CDR1 as DFQATT and CDR2 as SNEGSKA (reference sequence). This CDR3 is built from 14 residues. V lost 1 base to trimming and J lost 4 bases; unmatched junction nucleotides: 5. Here the CDR3 DNA reads TGCAGTGCTAGAGTCCCGGGGGGGGCAGAGACCCAGTACTTC. This codes for CSARVPGGAETQYF.

This clonotype was detected many times. The gene calls are TRBV20-1 and TRBJ2-1; D perhaps matches TRBD2 (6 bases). V was cut by 5 bases and J by 5 bases, with 19 bases left in between. Germline V gene data show CDR1 as DFQATT and CDR2 as SNEGSKA (reference sequence). This CDR3 has 15 residues. DNA for the CDR3: TGCAGTGCTCCACTGACTAGTTACATCCACAATGAGCAGTTCTTC. It translates to CSAPLTSYIHNEQFF.

This clonotype has just a few counts. The V and J genes are TRBV27 and TRBJ2-5; TRBD2 might be the D (5 bases). Germline CDR1 MNHEY, CDR2 SMNVEV (reference sequence). Trimming stripped 4 bases from V and 5 bases from J, with 8 bases between. This CDR3 comprises 12 residues. The CDR3 loop is CASSYPGETQYF. Written as DNA, the CDR3 is TGTGCCAGCAGTTACCCGGGGGAGACCCAGTACTTC.